The clone carrying this TCR beta chain appeared a single time. What it recognizes is unknown. The libraries were made with immunoSEQ v3.0 at survey level. Sequencing used immunoSEQ multiplex PCR; TCRdb keeps in-frame clones, though not all of them. The repertoire holds 35,000 or so clones, with 83% as singletons. V gave up 4 bases and J gave up 7 bases, with 14 bases separating them. The CDR3 runs 13 residues. In germline, CDR1 is SGDLS, CDR2 YYNGEE. These data come from a study of long-term antiretroviral therapy in people with HIV. Background on the study: Sampling started about a decade before the 2015 immediate-ART recommendation.

Study conclusions and caveats: Among HIV repertoires, CDR3 length ranges were narrower than those of controls.

This chain joins TRBV9 and TRBJ1-2, with D maybe TRBD1 (5 bases). This sample comprised unsorted PBMCs, obtained 0.4 years before starting antiretroviral therapy. The sequence derives from a man aged 18 to 30 with HIV. CDR3 DNA: TGTGCCAGCAGCACCCGATGGGGGGTTGGCTACACCTTC. Its protein product is CASSTRWGVGYTF. Full variable domain (rest looked up from reference TRBV9 and TRBJ1-2): DSGVTQTPKHLITATGQRVTLRCSPRSGDLSVYWYQQSLDQGLQFLIQYYNGEERAKGNILERFSAQQFPDLHSELNLSSLELGDSALYFCASSTRWGVGYTFGSGTRLTVV.